A selection of T cell receptor beta chains follows, all from one sample in a study of tumor-infiltrating lymphocytes in localized non-small cell lung cancer. TCRdb's table, derived via immunoSEQ multiplex PCR, lists solely in-frame clones and lacks some. In the table there are more than 15,000 clones, roughly 72% of which are singletons. What was sequenced was lung tumor tissue. All receptors come from a human donor with non-small cell lung cancer. The CDR3 runs from the conserved cysteine through the conserved F or W. A D gene is named only where the DNA matches it firmly. Clone sizes are given selectively: once, few, many, or a class where the clone is expanded.

v_call: TRBV4-3
j_call: TRBJ2-5
d_call: -
clone_size: few
cdr3_aa: CASSQDTGGQETQYF
cdr3_nt: TGCGCCAGCAGCCAAGATACTGGGGGACAAGAGACCCAGTACTTC

v_call: TRBV28
j_call: TRBJ1-1
d_call: -
clone_size: -
cdr3_aa: CASSKMNTEAFF
cdr3_nt: TGTGCCAGCAGCAAGATGAACACTGAAGCTTTCTTT

v_call: TRBV6-1
j_call: TRBJ2-3
d_call: -
clone_size: -
cdr3_aa: CASSVLADTQYF
cdr3_nt: TGTGCCAGCAGTGTCTTGGCAGATACGCAGTATTTT

v_call: TRBV6-4
j_call: TRBJ1-1
d_call: -
clone_size: few
cdr3_aa: CASSGGGRAASSEAFF
cdr3_nt: TGTGCCAGCAGTGGTGGGGGGAGGGCGGCCTCAAGTGAAGCTTTCTTT

v_call: TRBV10-1
j_call: TRBJ1-6
d_call: -
clone_size: -
cdr3_aa: CASSERAGIGSPLHF
cdr3_nt: TGCGCCAGCAGTGAGAGGGCAGGGATTGGATCACCCCTCCACTTT

v_call: TRBV7-2
j_call: TRBJ1-1
d_call: TRBD1
clone_size: -
cdr3_aa: CASSLAGQAEAFF
cdr3_nt: TGTGCCAGCAGCTTAGCCGGACAGGCTGAAGCTTTCTTT

v_call: TRBV28
j_call: TRBJ2-3
d_call: -
clone_size: -
cdr3_aa: CASKTPHQNTDTQYF
cdr3_nt: TGTGCCAGCAAGACCCCCCACCAAAACACAGATACGCAGTATTTT

v_call: TRBV5-1
j_call: TRBJ2-1
d_call: TRBD1
clone_size: -
cdr3_aa: CASSLRQGADEQFF
cdr3_nt: TGCGCCAGCAGCCTCAGACAGGGGGCGGATGAGCAGTTCTTC

v_call: TRBV7-9
j_call: TRBJ2-5
d_call: -
clone_size: -
cdr3_aa: CASSLKETQYF
cdr3_nt: TGTGCCAGCAGCTTAAAAGAGACCCAGTACTTC

v_call: TRBV30
j_call: TRBJ1-1
d_call: -
clone_size: -
cdr3_aa: CAWSVRREAEAFF
cdr3_nt: TGTGCCTGGAGTGTAAGGCGGGAAGCTGAAGCTTTCTTT

v_call: TRBV5-1
j_call: TRBJ2-7
d_call: -
clone_size: few
cdr3_aa: CASSPGGAGGYEQYF
cdr3_nt: TGCGCCAGCAGCCCGGGGGGCGCAGGGGGTTACGAGCAGTACTTC

v_call: TRBV10-3
j_call: TRBJ2-7
d_call: TRBD2
clone_size: -
cdr3_aa: CAIGLAGGPSSYEQYF
cdr3_nt: TGTGCCATCGGACTAGCGGGGGGACCAAGTTCCTACGAGCAGTACTTC

v_call: TRBV7-9
j_call: TRBJ1-1
d_call: TRBD1
clone_size: -
cdr3_aa: CASSLETGGTEAFF
cdr3_nt: TGTGCCAGCAGCTTAGAAACAGGGGGGACTGAAGCTTTCTTT

v_call: TRBV30
j_call: TRBJ1-5
d_call: TRBD1
clone_size: -
cdr3_aa: CAWSRDRGNQPQHF
cdr3_nt: TGTGCCTGGAGTAGAGACAGGGGCAATCAGCCCCAGCATTTT

v_call: TRBV7-9
j_call: TRBJ2-5
d_call: TRBD1
clone_size: -
cdr3_aa: CASSQNRGTETQYF
cdr3_nt: TGTGCCAGCAGCCAGAACAGGGGAACAGAGACCCAGTACTTC

v_call: TRBV19
j_call: TRBJ2-5
d_call: -
clone_size: few
cdr3_aa: CASTLTGLGETQYF
cdr3_nt: TGTGCCAGTACCCTGACTGGACTTGGGGAGACCCAGTACTTC

v_call: TRBV28
j_call: TRBJ1-5
d_call: -
clone_size: -
cdr3_aa: CAIQSPRGGQPQHF
cdr3_nt: TGTGCCATCCAAAGTCCAAGGGGCGGGCAGCCCCAGCATTTT

v_call: TRBV5-1
j_call: TRBJ1-3
d_call: -
clone_size: -
cdr3_aa: CASSLVSESTIYF
cdr3_nt: TGCGCCAGCAGCTTGGTCTCAGAAAGCACCATATATTTT

v_call: TRBV15
j_call: TRBJ2-3
d_call: TRBD2
clone_size: -
cdr3_aa: CATSPGLAGSPRGDTQYF
cdr3_nt: TGTGCCACCAGCCCGGGACTAGCGGGCTCACCCCGCGGAGATACGCAGTATTTT

v_call: TRBV4-3
j_call: TRBJ2-7
d_call: -
clone_size: -
cdr3_aa: CASSQAASVSYEQYF
cdr3_nt: TGCGCCAGCAGCCAAGCGGCTAGCGTCTCCTACGAGCAGTACTTC

v_call: TRBV2
j_call: TRBJ1-3
d_call: TRBD1
clone_size: -
cdr3_aa: CASAQQGAVGNTIYF
cdr3_nt: TGTGCCAGCGCTCAGCAGGGGGCGGTTGGAAACACCATATATTTT

v_call: TRBV27
j_call: TRBJ1-5
d_call: -
clone_size: -
cdr3_aa: CASSLSAWQPQHF
cdr3_nt: TGTGCCAGCAGTTTATCGGCCTGGCAGCCCCAGCATTTT

v_call: TRBV19
j_call: TRBJ2-3
d_call: -
clone_size: -
cdr3_aa: CASSIDLFTGKSDTQYF
cdr3_nt: TGTGCCAGTAGTATAGATCTCTTCACAGGGAAGTCAGATACGCAGTATTTT

v_call: TRBV28
j_call: TRBJ2-7
d_call: -
clone_size: once
cdr3_aa: CASRKGGDYEQYF
cdr3_nt: TGTGCCAGCAGGAAGGGCGGGGACTACGAGCAGTACTTC

v_call: TRBV10-3
j_call: TRBJ2-7
d_call: -
clone_size: -
cdr3_aa: CATQSVYEQYF
cdr3_nt: TGTGCCACCCAGAGCGTCTACGAGCAGTACTTC

v_call: TRBV19
j_call: TRBJ1-6
d_call: TRBD1
clone_size: -
cdr3_aa: CASSLRQGDNSPLHF
cdr3_nt: TGTGCCAGTAGTCTGCGACAGGGAGACAATTCACCCCTCCACTTT

v_call: TRBV6-1
j_call: TRBJ1-5
d_call: -
clone_size: -
cdr3_aa: CASSEGGVSNQPQHF
cdr3_nt: TGTGCCAGCAGTGAAGGGGGGGTTAGCAATCAGCCCCAGCATTTT

v_call: TRBV5-4
j_call: TRBJ2-3
d_call: TRBD2
clone_size: -
cdr3_aa: CASSGRSGGTYTDTQYF
cdr3_nt: TGTGCCAGCAGCGGCCGTAGCGGGGGGACATACACAGATACGCAGTATTTT

v_call: TRBV19
j_call: TRBJ1-1
d_call: -
clone_size: -
cdr3_aa: CASLRQDMNTEAFF
cdr3_nt: TGTGCCAGTTTGCGACAGGATATGAACACTGAAGCTTTCTTT

v_call: TRBV2
j_call: TRBJ1-2
d_call: TRBD1
clone_size: few
cdr3_aa: CASKDRGGNYGYTF
cdr3_nt: TGTGCCAGCAAAGACAGGGGTGGAAACTATGGCTACACCTTC

v_call: TRBV5-5
j_call: TRBJ2-3
d_call: -
clone_size: -
cdr3_aa: CASSLSQRADPDTQYF
cdr3_nt: TGTGCCAGCAGCTTGTCCCAGAGAGCAGACCCAGATACGCAGTATTTT

v_call: TRBV28
j_call: TRBJ2-2
d_call: -
clone_size: -
cdr3_aa: CASIPTATGELFF
cdr3_nt: TGTGCCAGCATTCCCACGGCAACCGGGGAGCTGTTTTTT

v_call: TRBV28
j_call: TRBJ2-3
d_call: -
clone_size: -
cdr3_aa: CASSVRVDLSTDTQYF
cdr3_nt: TGTGCCAGCAGTGTTCGGGTAGACTTAAGCACAGATACGCAGTATTTT

v_call: TRBV9
j_call: TRBJ2-2
d_call: TRBD1
clone_size: few
cdr3_aa: CASSASGQGASGELFF
cdr3_nt: TGTGCCAGCAGCGCATCGGGACAGGGGGCGTCCGGGGAGCTGTTTTTT

v_call: TRBV27
j_call: TRBJ2-7
d_call: TRBD2
clone_size: -
cdr3_aa: CASREGHPTYEQYF
cdr3_nt: TGTGCCAGCCGGGAGGGACACCCAACCTACGAGCAGTACTTC

v_call: TRBV28
j_call: TRBJ1-2
d_call: TRBD1
clone_size: -
cdr3_aa: CASSLGQGASGYTF
cdr3_nt: TGTGCCAGCAGCCTAGGACAGGGCGCGAGTGGCTACACCTTC

v_call: TRBV2
j_call: TRBJ2-3
d_call: -
clone_size: once
cdr3_aa: CATPRGTGETDTQYF
cdr3_nt: TGTGCCACCCCTCGGGGGACGGGAGAGACAGATACGCAGTATTTT

v_call: TRBV27
j_call: TRBJ2-7
d_call: TRBD1
clone_size: once
cdr3_aa: CASSRRVGDRGQGRVEQYF
cdr3_nt: TGTGCCAGCAGTCGAAGGGTCGGGGACAGGGGGCAAGGGCGGGTCGAGCAGTACTTC

v_call: TRBV11-2
j_call: TRBJ2-1
d_call: TRBD2
clone_size: -
cdr3_aa: CASSLAGVGEQFF
cdr3_nt: TGTGCCAGCTCTCTAGCGGGAGTAGGTGAGCAGTTCTTC

v_call: TRBV4-3
j_call: TRBJ1-6
d_call: -
clone_size: -
cdr3_aa: CASSQTAVGGDSPLHF
cdr3_nt: TGCGCCAGCAGCCAAACGGCCGTGGGGGGCGATTCACCCCTCCACTTT

v_call: TRBV6-1
j_call: TRBJ2-7
d_call: -
clone_size: -
cdr3_aa: CASSVMGRDYEQYF
cdr3_nt: TGTGCCAGCAGTGTGATGGGACGGGACTACGAGCAGTACTTC

v_call: TRBV6-1
j_call: TRBJ1-1
d_call: -
clone_size: few
cdr3_aa: CASRSGRGNLAFF
cdr3_nt: TGTGCCAGCAGATCCGGACGGGGGAATCTGGCTTTCTTT

v_call: TRBV5-6
j_call: TRBJ2-7
d_call: TRBD1
clone_size: -
cdr3_aa: CASSFGTVTYEQYF
cdr3_nt: TGTGCCAGCAGCTTCGGGACAGTGACTTACGAGCAGTACTTC

v_call: TRBV5-1
j_call: TRBJ1-2
d_call: -
clone_size: once
cdr3_aa: CASSLSSVGYTF
cdr3_nt: TGCGCCAGCAGCTTGAGCTCTGTGGGCTACACCTTC

v_call: TRBV6-6
j_call: TRBJ2-2
d_call: -
clone_size: once
cdr3_aa: CASYGMNTGELFF
cdr3_nt: TGTGCCAGCTACGGTATGAACACCGGGGAGCTGTTTTTT

v_call: TRBV6-5
j_call: TRBJ1-5
d_call: TRBD1
clone_size: -
cdr3_aa: CASGTGAQPQHF
cdr3_nt: TGTGCCAGCGGGACAGGGGCTCAGCCCCAGCATTTT

v_call: TRBV7-9
j_call: TRBJ1-4
d_call: -
clone_size: -
cdr3_aa: CASSQSRGPNEKLFF
cdr3_nt: TGTGCCAGCAGCCAGTCCCGGGGCCCTAATGAAAAACTGTTTTTT

v_call: TRBV7-2
j_call: TRBJ2-7
d_call: TRBD2
clone_size: -
cdr3_aa: CASSLTSGIYEQYF
cdr3_nt: TGTGCCAGCAGCTTGACTAGCGGGATCTACGAGCAGTACTTC

v_call: TRBV25-1
j_call: TRBJ1-2
d_call: -
clone_size: -
cdr3_aa: CASSEGGADYGYTF
cdr3_nt: TGTGCCAGCAGTGAGGGGGGTGCGGACTATGGCTACACCTTC

v_call: TRBV4-3
j_call: TRBJ2-1
d_call: TRBD2
clone_size: -
cdr3_aa: CASSLDGGGSYNEQFF
cdr3_nt: TGCGCCAGCAGCCTCGACGGGGGGGGCTCATACAATGAGCAGTTCTTC

v_call: TRBV28
j_call: TRBJ2-3
d_call: TRBD2
clone_size: -
cdr3_aa: CASSFPPPTSGMDTQYF
cdr3_nt: TGTGCCAGCAGTTTCCCACCCCCTACTAGCGGGATGGATACGCAGTATTTT

v_call: TRBV11-3
j_call: TRBJ2-2
d_call: -
clone_size: -
cdr3_aa: CASSPHSSGELFF
cdr3_nt: TGTGCCAGCAGCCCGCACAGCTCCGGGGAGCTGTTTTTT

v_call: TRBV11-2
j_call: TRBJ2-5
d_call: TRBD1
clone_size: -
cdr3_aa: CASSIRQGVTETQYF
cdr3_nt: TGTGCCAGCAGCATTCGACAGGGAGTGACAGAGACCCAGTACTTC

v_call: TRBV5-1
j_call: TRBJ2-7
d_call: -
clone_size: -
cdr3_aa: CASSHLTEQYF
cdr3_nt: TGCGCCAGCAGCCATTTAACCGAGCAGTACTTC

v_call: TRBV5-1
j_call: TRBJ2-7
d_call: TRBD1
clone_size: -
cdr3_aa: CASSYNTGGGYYYEQYF
cdr3_nt: TGCGCCAGCAGCTATAATACAGGGGGCGGTTACTACTACGAGCAGTACTTC